The source of this T cell receptor (beta chain) is a study of HIV-infected patients and healthy controls. Study-wide points: The diversity differences were not explained by slight age and sex differences between study cohorts.

All unsorted peripheral T cells were captured because whole blood was used without fractionation. This CDR3 has 15 residues. Germline V gene data show CDR1 as LGHDT and CDR2 as YNNKEL (reference sequence). This clonotype is termed medium-sized. Its antigen is not identified. The junction departs from germline at one end; a sequencing error may be responsible. Reverse transcription used about 500 ng RNA and constant-region primers for alpha and beta. Alpha and beta chain libraries were made separately by chain-specific third strand synthesis with multiplexing indices. TCRdb re-analysed the 5' RACE reads in MiXCR, keeping a single row per CDR3 protein. The repertoire consists of around 13,000 distinct CDR3 sequences, with around 9% occurring once and the leading ten covering roughly 6.8%.

The chain links TRBV3-1 to TRBJ2-1, with a possible D match to TRBD2 (6 bases). Sample: blood. The source is an adult in good health. The chain's CDR3 is CASSQVATRLAEQFF. DNA for the CDR3: TGTGCCAGCAGTCAAGTGGCGACTAGATTGGCTGAGCAGTTCTTC.